This passage covers 30 T cell receptor beta chains from one sample sequenced in a study of blood T cell repertoires in COVID-19 (dated by TCRdb to the early 2020s). Library preparation employed the immunoSEQ multiplex PCR assay. The source is immuneACCESS, and TCRdb retained only in-frame sequences with V and J called. Part of the clones is not carried over; for the studies checked, unresolved V genes explain less than half of this, and the remainder is unexplained. For this sample there are approximately 280,000 clones; about nine tenths appear just once. Approximately 2% of the sample lies in the top ten. Sequencing was carried out using peripheral blood. All receptors come from a man aged 50 to 60 with acute or convalescent COVID-19.

CDR3 region: CASSPIGPTAGEQYF. As DNA, the CDR3 is TGTGCCAGCAGTCCAATCGGGCCCACGGCGGGCGAGCAGTACTTC. This chain links TRBV2 with TRBJ2-7; maybe TRBD2 (5 bases). CDR1 and CDR2 (germline): SNHLY, FYNNEI. Trimming took off 5 bases at V and 6 bases at J, with 20 bases between the two ends. CDR3 length equals 15 residues.

The chain recombines TRBV24-1 with TRBJ2-5, with D possibly TRBD1 on 6 matching bases. This CDR3 has 13 residues. The V end lost 4 bases, the J end lost 7 bases, and 12 bases lay between the germline ends. Per the germline V gene, CDR1 is KGHDR and CDR2 is SFDVKD. The CDR3 region is CATSESQGWTQYF. The CDR3 DNA sequence: TGTGCCACCAGTGAATCGCAGGGGTGGACCCAGTACTTC.

The chain has TRBV30 and TRBJ2-2; D gene ambiguous. This CDR3 is 12 amino acids long. CDR1 is GTSNPN, CDR2 SVGIG, per germline (reference sequence). Trimming took 2 bases from V and 6 from J, leaving 7 bases between them. CDR3 coding DNA: TGTGCCTGGAGTCAGAGCGCCGGGGAGCTGTTTTTT. It specifies CAWSQSAGELFF.

To note about this clone: The sample carries other DNA sequences with the same CDR3. J is TRBJ2-5 and V is TRBV6-5; unclear D gene. The germline gives CDR1 MNHEY, CDR2 SVGAGI. The CDR3 runs 13 residues. V dropped 2 bases and J dropped 4 bases, with 8 bases sitting between them. CDR3 sequence: CASSYPGSETQYF. Written as DNA, the CDR3 is TGTGCCAGCAGTTACCCGGGTTCAGAGACCCAGTACTTC.

V usage is TRBV29-1 and J usage is TRBJ2-2, with TRBD2 matching 7 bases. The V gene end was trimmed by 6 bases and the J gene end by 7 bases; junction bases not matched to a gene: 5. This CDR3 spans 12 amino acids. Germline V gene data show CDR1 as SQVTM and CDR2 as ANQGSEA. CDR3 nucleotide sequence: TGCAGCGTCGCTGGGGGGGACGGGGAGCTGTTTTTT. It encodes CSVAGGDGELFF.

The chain couples TRBV12-3 or TRBV12-4 to TRBJ1-1; perhaps TRBD1 as D (5 bases). Deletions cut 4 bases from V and 1 base from J, with 7 bases between. This CDR3 has 13 amino acids. This CDR3 is CASSYGQNTEAFF. The CDR3 DNA sequence: TGTGCCAGCAGTTACGGACAGAACACTGAAGCTTTCTTT.

This clone has a single count. This sequence joins TRBV6-5 and TRBJ1-1, with a weak D call TRBD1 (6 bases). There are 13 residues in the CDR3. V was clipped by 9 bases and J by 5 bases, with 16 bases between them. The germline V gene has CDR1 MNHEY and CDR2 SVGAGI. The CDR3 loop is CASSMGAYTEAFF. CDR3 DNA: TGTGCCAGTTCCATGGGGGCATATACTGAAGCTTTCTTT.

The chain is built from TRBV20-1 and TRBJ1-5; D not resolved. The V end was cut by 3 bases, the J end by 4 bases, with 22 bases between. The CDR3 extends over 17 amino acids. CDR1 and CDR2 from the germline V gene are DFQATT and SNEGSKA (reference sequence). CDR3 in amino acids: CSASYRTTFPFNQPQHF. CDR3 nucleotide sequence: TGCAGTGCTAGTTACCGGACTACCTTCCCGTTTAATCAGCCCCAGCATTTT.

This chain joins TRBV3-1 (or the pseudogene TRBV3-2) and TRBJ1-2; tentatively, D is TRBD1 (5 bases). Trimming shortened V by 3 bases and J by 7 bases, and 18 bases separated the two germline ends. The CDR3 runs 15 residues. Germline V gives CDR1 LGHDT, CDR2 YNNKEL (reference sequence). The CDR3 coding sequence is TGTGCCAGCAGCCACCGGGACTGGCGGTACTTTGGCTACACCTTC. Its protein product is CASSHRDWRYFGYTF.

The chain links TRBV6-5 to TRBJ2-2; possibly TRBD1 for D (6 bases). Germline-derived CDR1 and CDR2 are MNHEY and SVGAGI. Trimming took off 11 bases at V and 3 bases at J, with 13 bases between the two ends. The CDR3 sequence is 13 residues long. CDR3 sequence (DNA): TGTGCCGCTTCCGGGACACACACCGGGGAGCTGTTTTTT. As protein: CAASGTHTGELFF.

This clone was seen once. The rearrangement links TRBV7-6 to TRBJ2-5; the D gene is possibly TRBD2 (6 bases). The CDR3 has 13 amino acids. Germline CDR1 SGHVS, CDR2 FNYEAQ. V gave up 5 bases and J gave up 1 base, with 8 bases separating them. CDR3 sequence reads: CASSAGSQETQYF. The CDR3 nucleotides read TGTGCCAGCAGCGCCGGGAGCCAAGAGACCCAGTACTTC.

CDR3 amino acids: CASSEWDSAAYEQYF. The DNA for the CDR3 is TGTGCCAGCAGTGAATGGGACAGTGCCGCCTACGAGCAGTACTTC. V gene TRBV6-1 combines with J gene TRBJ2-7; the match to TRBD1 covers 7 bases. The length of the CDR3 is 15 residues. The J segment lost 2 bases and the V segment lost 2 bases, leaving 6 bases of the junction unmatched. CDR1 is MNHNS, CDR2 SASEGT, per germline.

About this clone itself: Other DNA sequences within the sample encode an identical CDR3. V usage is TRBV18 and J usage is TRBJ2-5; D is perhaps TRBD2 (5 bases). V dropped 6 bases and J dropped 3 bases, with 11 bases sitting between them. The length of the CDR3 is 13 residues. Germline lookup yields CDR1 KGHSH and CDR2 LQKENI. DNA for the CDR3: TGTGCCAGCTCCCCATCGGGGAAAGAGACCCAGTACTTC. This codes for CASSPSGKETQYF.

This clone has just one count. CDR3 sequence: CASSRGATYEQYF. The CDR3 nucleotides read TGTGCCAGCTCCCGCGGGGCAACCTACGAGCAGTACTTC. The gene calls are TRBV12-3 or TRBV12-4 and TRBJ2-7, with D perhaps TRBD2 (6 bases). The CDR3 has 13 residues. V was shortened by 8 bases and J by 2 bases, with 13 bases between the two germline ends.

This chain links TRBV10-2 with TRBJ2-5, with D possibly matching TRBD2 (5 bases). The V end was cut by 2 bases, the J end by 2 bases, with 9 bases between. Per germline, CDR1 WSHSY and CDR2 SAAADI. This CDR3 contains 14 residues. This CDR3 is CASSERRRQETQYF. In DNA, the CDR3 is TGCGCCAGCAGTGAGCGGAGGAGACAAGAGACCCAGTACTTC.

The chain employs TRBV28 and TRBJ2-7; D possibly corresponds to TRBD2 (6 bases). V dropped 8 bases and J dropped 7 bases, with 15 bases sitting between them. Germline CDR1 is MDHEN and CDR2 is SYDVKM. The CDR3 has 12 residues. In DNA, the CDR3 is TGTGCCAGCGGGATAGCGGCGGGGGAGCAGTACTTC. Protein: CASGIAAGEQYF.

V gene TRBV4-2 combines with J gene TRBJ2-6; possibly TRBD1 for D (5 bases). CDR3 length: 15 residues. Germline V CDR1 and CDR2: LGHNA, YNFKEQ. V was cut by 4 bases and J by 3 bases, with 10 bases left in between. CDR3 sequence (DNA): TGTGCCAGCAGCCTACAGGCGAGTGGGGCCAACGTCCTGACTTTC. It specifies CASSLQASGANVLTF.

A single count supports this clone. The gene calls are TRBV18 and TRBJ2-7, with a weak D call TRBD1 (5 bases). V was shortened by 3 bases and J by 0 bases, with 9 bases between the two germline ends. Germline lookup yields CDR1 KGHSH and CDR2 LQKENI. There are 14 residues in the CDR3. CDR3 in amino acids: CASSPTGFSYEQYF. In nucleotides, the CDR3 is TGTGCCAGCTCACCCACAGGTTTCTCCTACGAGCAGTACTTC.

The V call is TRBV4-2, the J call TRBJ1-1; D is ambiguous. Per the germline V gene, CDR1 is LGHNA and CDR2 is YNFKEQ. This CDR3 is 15 amino acids long. V was trimmed by 0 bases and J by 5 bases, leaving 13 bases between them. The CDR3 protein is CASSQDTGFSTEAFF. In DNA form, the CDR3 reads TGTGCCAGCAGCCAAGATACGGGGTTTAGTACTGAAGCTTTCTTT.

The CDR3 protein is CASSYSGGGRASEQYF. The CDR3 bases are TGTGCCAGCAGTTACTCTGGGGGGGGGCGCGCCTCCGAGCAGTACTTC. This chain joins TRBV6-5 and TRBJ2-7; perhaps TRBD2 as D (7 bases). Germline lookup yields CDR1 MNHEY and CDR2 SVGAGI. CDR3 size: 16 residues. V lost 0 bases and J 6 bases, leaving 18 bases between the germline ends.

This rearrangement joins TRBV5-1 to TRBJ1-4; a weak D match, TRBD1 (6 bases). The CDR3 consists of 14 residues. The germline CDR1 and CDR2 sequences are SGHRS and YFSETQ. V lost 2 bases and J 5 bases, leaving 10 bases between the germline ends. The CDR3 coding sequence is TGCGCCAGCAGCTTACAGGGAAAGAATGAAAAACTGTTTTTT. Its translation is CASSLQGKNEKLFF.

The CDR3 region is CASSYSTAVTNEKLFF. The CDR3 DNA reads as TGTGCCAGCAGTTACTCGACAGCCGTAACTAATGAAAAACTGTTTTTT. The V gene is TRBV6-2 or TRBV6-3, the J gene TRBJ1-4; possibly TRBD1 for D (5 bases). The CDR3 runs to 16 residues. From germline, CDR1 is MNHEY and CDR2 SVGEGT. V lost 0 bases and J lost 1, with 9 bases in between.

The chain links TRBV4-2 to TRBJ1-2; unclear D gene. The CDR3 runs 13 residues. The V gene's germline CDR1 is LGHNA and CDR2 YNFKEQ. V was trimmed by 4 bases and J by 4 bases, leaving 10 bases between them. The CDR3: CASSREVSYGYTF. The CDR3 nucleotides read TGTGCCAGCAGCCGAGAGGTCAGCTATGGCTACACCTTC.

This chain links TRBV2 with TRBJ2-7, with 12 bases fitting TRBD2. Germline CDR1 is SNHLY and CDR2 is FYNNEI. The CDR3 is made up of 15 amino acids. Trimming at V came to 3 bases and at J to 4 bases, leaving 4 bases not matched to a gene. In DNA form, the CDR3 reads TGTGCCAGCAGTGACCTGACTAGCGGGGGATACGAGCAGTACTTC. Amino acids: CASSDLTSGGYEQYF. Full variable domain (rest looked up from reference TRBV2 and TRBJ2-7): EPEVTQTPSHQVTQMGQEVILRCVPISNHLYFYWYRQILGQKVEFLVSFYNNEISEKSEIFDDQFSVERPDGSNFTLKIRSTKLEDSAMYFCASSDLTSGGYEQYFGPGTRLTVT.

The V gene is TRBV7-2, the J gene TRBJ1-4, with a tentative D call TRBD1 (5 bases). Germline V gene sequence: CDR1 SGHTA, CDR2 FQGNSA. V was trimmed by 4 bases and J by 6 bases, leaving 15 bases between them. The CDR3 covers 15 residues. CDR3 residues: CASSSTGGMYEKLFF. The DNA of the CDR3 is TGTGCCAGCAGCTCGACGGGGGGGATGTATGAAAAACTGTTTTTT. Full variable domain (rest looked up from reference TRBV7-2 and TRBJ1-4): GAGVSQSPSNKVTEKGKDVELRCDPISGHTALYWYRQSLGQGLEFLIYFQGNSAPDKSGLPSDRFSAERTGGSVSTLTIQRTQQEDSAVYLCASSSTGGMYEKLFFGSGTQLSVL.

The CDR3 reads CASSLVGGPDQPQHF. The DNA for the CDR3 is TGTGCCAGCAGCTTAGTTGGAGGCCCGGATCAGCCCCAGCATTTT. The chain uses TRBV7-2 and TRBJ1-5, with no clear D. Germline CDR1 and CDR2: SGHTA and FQGNSA. Deletions cut 1 base from V and 5 bases from J, with 12 bases between. The CDR3 is made up of 15 amino acids. The whole variable domain, remainder taken from reference TRBV7-2 and TRBJ1-5, is GAGVSQSPSNKVTEKGKDVELRCDPISGHTALYWYRQSLGQGLEFLIYFQGNSAPDKSGLPSDRFSAERTGGSVSTLTIQRTQQEDSAVYLCASSLVGGPDQPQHFGDGTRLSIL.

The chain carries TRBV13 and TRBJ1-5; 7 nucleotides agree with TRBD1. The CDR3 contains 13 residues. In germline, CDR1 is PRHDT, CDR2 FYEKMQ (reference sequence). With V trimmed by 5 bases and J by 7 bases, 5 bases remained unmatched. The CDR3 nucleotides read TGTGCCAGCAGCAACAGGGGTGGACAGCCCCAGCATTTT. Translated: CASSNRGGQPQHF.

The V gene is TRBV2, the J gene TRBJ1-2; 7 bases line up with TRBD1. CDR1 and CDR2 from the germline V gene are SNHLY and FYNNEI. V trimming: 6 bases; J trimming: 0 bases; junction bases outside the gene matches: 25. The CDR3 is made up of 21 amino acids. CDR3 amino acids: CASSPLAIKTGRGRANYGYTF. In DNA, the CDR3 is TGTGCCAGCAGCCCCCTTGCGATAAAGACAGGGCGAGGAAGGGCTAACTATGGCTACACCTTC.

The count of this clone is one. The V and J genes are TRBV7-9 and TRBJ2-7; the D is unclear. Trimming pared 5 bases from V and 6 bases from J, leaving 5 bases between. This CDR3 has 10 residues. Germline CDR1 reads SEHNR; CDR2 reads FQNEAQ (reference sequence). The CDR3 protein is CASSPSEQYF. DNA for the CDR3: TGTGCCAGCAGCCCGAGCGAGCAGTACTTC.

The chain is built from TRBV27 and TRBJ1-5, with D possibly matching TRBD1 (5 bases). This CDR3 comprises 16 residues. The germline V and J ends were trimmed by 4 bases and 4 bases, with 17 bases remaining between them. CDR1 is MNHEY, CDR2 SMNVEV, per germline (reference sequence). The CDR3 is CASSSFPAGGNQPQHF. The CDR3 region has the DNA TGTGCCAGCAGTTCTTTTCCCGCCGGGGGTAATCAGCCCCAGCATTTT.